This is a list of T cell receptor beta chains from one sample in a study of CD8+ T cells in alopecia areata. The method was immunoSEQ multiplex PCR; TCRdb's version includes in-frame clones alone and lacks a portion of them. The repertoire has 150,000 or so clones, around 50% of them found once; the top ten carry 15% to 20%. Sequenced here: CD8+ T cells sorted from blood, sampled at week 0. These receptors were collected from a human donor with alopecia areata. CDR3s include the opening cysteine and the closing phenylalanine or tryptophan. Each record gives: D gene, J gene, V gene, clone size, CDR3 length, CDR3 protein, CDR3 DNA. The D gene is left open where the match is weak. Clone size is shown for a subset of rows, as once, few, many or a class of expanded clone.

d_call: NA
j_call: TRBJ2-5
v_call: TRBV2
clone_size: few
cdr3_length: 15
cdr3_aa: CASSDPAVEKETQYF
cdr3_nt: TGTGCCAGCAGTGATCCCGCTGTCGAGAAAGAGACCCAGTACTTC

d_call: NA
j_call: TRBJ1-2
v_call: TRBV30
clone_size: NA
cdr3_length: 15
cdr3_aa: CACLIVGGREYGYTF
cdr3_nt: TGTGCCTGCCTAATCGTCGGGGGCAGGGAATATGGCTACACCTTC

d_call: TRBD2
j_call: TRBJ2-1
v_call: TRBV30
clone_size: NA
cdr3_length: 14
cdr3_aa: CAWSSLAGGNEQFF
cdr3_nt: TGTGCCTGGAGTTCACTAGCGGGGGGTAATGAGCAGTTCTTC

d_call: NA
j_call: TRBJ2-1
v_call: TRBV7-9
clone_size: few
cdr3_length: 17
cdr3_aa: CASSLNRGRSAYNEQFF
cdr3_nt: TGTGCCAGCAGCTTAAATAGGGGTCGATCGGCCTACAATGAGCAGTTCTTC

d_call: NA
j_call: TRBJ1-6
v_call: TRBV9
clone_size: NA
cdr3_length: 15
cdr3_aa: CASSVAARSYSPLHF
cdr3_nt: TGTGCCAGCAGCGTAGCTGCACGCTCGTATTCACCCCTCCACTTT

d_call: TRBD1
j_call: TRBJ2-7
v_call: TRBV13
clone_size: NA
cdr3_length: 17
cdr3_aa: CASSLQVSQGQGHEQYF
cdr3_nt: TGTGCCAGCAGCTTACAAGTCTCCCAGGGACAGGGCCACGAGCAGTACTTC

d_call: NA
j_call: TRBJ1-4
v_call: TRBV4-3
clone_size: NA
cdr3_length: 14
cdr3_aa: CASSQGSFNEKLFF
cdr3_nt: TGCGCCAGCAGCCAAGGGAGCTTTAATGAAAAACTGTTTTTT

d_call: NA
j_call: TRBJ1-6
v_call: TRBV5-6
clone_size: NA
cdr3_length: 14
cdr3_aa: CASSLGGGSSPLHF
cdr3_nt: TGTGCCAGCAGCTTGGGAGGGGGTTCTTCACCCCTCCACTTT

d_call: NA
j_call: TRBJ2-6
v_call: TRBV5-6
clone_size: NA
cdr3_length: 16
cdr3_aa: CASSLQGAGGANVLTF
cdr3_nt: TGTGCCAGCAGCTTACAAGGGGCTGGTGGGGCCAACGTCCTGACTTTC

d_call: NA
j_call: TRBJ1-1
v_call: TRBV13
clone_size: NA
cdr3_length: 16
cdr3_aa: CASSQPAGQWNTEAFF
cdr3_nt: TGTGCCAGCAGCCAGCCCGCCGGACAGTGGAACACTGAAGCTTTCTTT

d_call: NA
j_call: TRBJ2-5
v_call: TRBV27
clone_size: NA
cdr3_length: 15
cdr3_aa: CASSPAGLSGETQYF
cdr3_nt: TGTGCCAGCAGTCCCGCGGGACTTTCTGGGGAGACCCAGTACTTC

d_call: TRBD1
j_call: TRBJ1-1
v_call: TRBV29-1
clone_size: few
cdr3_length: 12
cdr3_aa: CSVEVGTGEAFF
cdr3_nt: TGCAGCGTTGAAGTCGGGACAGGGGAAGCTTTCTTT

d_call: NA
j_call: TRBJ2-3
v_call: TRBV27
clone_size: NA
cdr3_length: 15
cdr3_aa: CASSFTVDSTDTQYF
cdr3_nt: TGTGCCAGCAGTTTCACCGTAGATAGCACAGATACGCAGTATTTT

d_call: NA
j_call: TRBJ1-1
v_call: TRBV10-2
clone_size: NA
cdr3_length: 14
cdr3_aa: CASSESWQNTEAFF
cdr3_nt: TGCGCCAGCAGTGAGTCATGGCAAAACACTGAAGCTTTCTTT

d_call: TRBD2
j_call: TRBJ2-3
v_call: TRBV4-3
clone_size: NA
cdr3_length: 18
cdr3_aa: CASSQGVLAGEDRDTQYF
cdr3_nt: TGCGCCAGCAGCCAAGGTGTCCTAGCGGGGGAGGACCGAGATACGCAGTATTTT

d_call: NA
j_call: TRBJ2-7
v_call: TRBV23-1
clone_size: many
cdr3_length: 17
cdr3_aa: CASSQSPRTPRYNEQYF
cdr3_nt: TGCGCCAGCAGTCAATCTCCCCGCACCCCAAGATACAACGAGCAGTACTTC

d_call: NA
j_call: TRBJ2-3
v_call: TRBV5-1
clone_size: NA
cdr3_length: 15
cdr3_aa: CASSLAESGMLTQYF
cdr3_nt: TGCGCCAGCAGCTTGGCCGAGAGTGGGATGCTGACGCAGTATTTT

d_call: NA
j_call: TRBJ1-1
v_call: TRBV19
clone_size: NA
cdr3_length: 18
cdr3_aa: CASSIFGRRSEEDTEAFF
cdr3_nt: TGTGCCAGTAGTATATTCGGCAGGCGGAGCGAGGAGGACACTGAAGCTTTCTTT

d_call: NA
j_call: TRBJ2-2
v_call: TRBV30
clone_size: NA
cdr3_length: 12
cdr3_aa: CAWTAGSGELFF
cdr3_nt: TGTGCCTGGACCGCAGGATCTGGGGAGCTGTTTTTT

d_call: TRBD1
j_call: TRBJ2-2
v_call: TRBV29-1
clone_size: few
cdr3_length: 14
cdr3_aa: CSVEGTADTGELFF
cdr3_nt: TGCAGCGTTGAGGGGACAGCCGACACCGGGGAGCTGTTTTTT

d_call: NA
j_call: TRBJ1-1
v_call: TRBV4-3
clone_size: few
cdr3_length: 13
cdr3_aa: CASSQEMADEAFF
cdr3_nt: TGCGCCAGCAGCCAAGAAATGGCAGATGAAGCTTTCTTT

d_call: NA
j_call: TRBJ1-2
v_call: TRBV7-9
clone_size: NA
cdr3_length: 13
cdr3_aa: CASSGGRTLGYTF
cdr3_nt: TGTGCCAGCAGCGGGGGCAGGACCCTTGGCTACACCTTC

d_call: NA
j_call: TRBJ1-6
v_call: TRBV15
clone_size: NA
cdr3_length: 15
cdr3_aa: CATSTTQRGNSPLHF
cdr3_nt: TGTGCCACCAGCACAACTCAGAGGGGTAATTCACCCCTCCACTTT

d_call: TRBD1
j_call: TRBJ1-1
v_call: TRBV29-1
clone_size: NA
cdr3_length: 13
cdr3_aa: CSGAGTGNTEAFF
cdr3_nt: TGCAGCGGAGCCGGGACAGGGAACACTGAAGCTTTCTTT